Following are 15 T cell receptor beta chains from one sample sequenced in a study of control samples from healthy donors and cancer patients. Only in-frame clones appear in the TCRdb table, and some are missing; sequencing was by immunoSEQ multiplex PCR. The sample comprises some 100,000 clones, roughly 90% of which are singletons, and 7.8% rests with the top ten. The sequencing input was blood. Source of these receptors: a man aged 25 to 40 in good health.

The chain links TRBV30 to TRBJ2-5; D gene uncertain. Germline values: CDR1 GTSNPN, CDR2 SVGIG (reference sequence). Trimming shortened V by 2 bases and J by 1 base, and 11 bases separated the two germline ends. The CDR3 is 14 amino acids. The CDR3 region has the DNA TGTGCCTGGAGTTCTGGGCATCCCCAAGAGACCCAGTACTTC. It translates to CAWSSGHPQETQYF.

Notes on this clone: Its ends do not fully match the called genes, so a read error is possible. The chain has TRBV5-5 and TRBJ2-7; D not certain. The CDR3 covers 12 residues. Germline CDR1 reads SGHKS; CDR2 reads YYEKEE (reference sequence). The CDR3 DNA follows: TGTGCCAGCAGCTTAACTCTCGACAAAGCGAACTTC. Protein: CASSLTLDKANF.

This clone came up once. This chain uses TRBV4-1 with TRBJ2-5, with a tentative D call TRBD2 (6 bases). The CDR3 runs to 15 residues. V lost 1 base and J 3 bases, leaving 12 bases between the germline ends. Germline V gene lookup returns CDR1 MGHRA and CDR2 YSYEKL. DNA of the CDR3: TGCGCCAGCAGCCAAGGTATCGGGGGAAAAGAGACCCAGTACTTC. Translating gives CASSQGIGGKETQYF.

The chain employs TRBV3-1 (or the pseudogene TRBV3-2) and TRBJ2-5; 7 bases agree with TRBD2. Germline CDR1 is LGHDT and CDR2 is YNNKEL (reference sequence). The V and J ends lost 4 bases and 4 bases, in that order; junction bases with no gene match: 9. This CDR3 is built from 15 residues. The CDR3 DNA is TGTGCCAGCAGCCGAGGACTAGTGGTGGGAGAGACCCAGTACTTC. Translation gives CASSRGLVVGETQYF.

A few counts support this clone. For the CDR3, the DNA is TGTGCCAGTAGCCCCTATCCCGGGACAGGGGGCGCGGCCGGGGAGCTGTTTTTT. It is translated as CASSPYPGTGGAAGELFF. The chain links TRBV19 to TRBJ2-2; 12 nucleotides agree with TRBD1. The CDR3 covers 18 residues. Per the germline V gene, CDR1 is LNHDA and CDR2 is SQIVND (reference sequence). V was clipped by 6 bases and J by 6 bases; unmatched bases: 14.

The chain recombines TRBV7-2 with TRBJ2-1, with 7 bases fitting TRBD2. This CDR3 is 14 amino acids long. Germline CDR1 and CDR2: SGHTA and FQGNSA. V lost 3 bases to trimming and J lost 7 bases; unmatched junction nucleotides: 6. The CDR3 nucleotides read TGTGCCAGCAGCTTCCCAGCGGGACGGAATGAGCAGTTCTTC. It is translated as CASSFPAGRNEQFF.

The chain has TRBV5-5 and TRBJ2-2; D remains unclear. CDR1 is SGHKS and CDR2 is YYEKEE in the germline V gene (reference sequence). Deletions cut 6 bases from V and 2 bases from J, with 17 bases between. CDR3 length: 16 residues. CDR3 sequence reads: CASIHSPTLNTGELFF. The CDR3 DNA reads TGTGCCAGCATCCACTCCCCTACCCTTAACACCGGGGAGCTGTTTTTT. The full variable domain, in which reference TRBV5-5 and TRBJ2-2 provide the parts outside the CDR3, is DAGVTQSPTHLIKTRGQQVTLRCSPISGHKSVSWYQQVLGQGPQFIFQYYEKEERGRGNFPDRFSARQFPNYSSELNVNALLLGDSALYLCASIHSPTLNTGELFFGEGSRLTVL.

This chain uses TRBV4-3 with TRBJ1-2; D is ambiguous. The CDR3 is made up of 15 amino acids. The germline V gene has CDR1 LGHNA and CDR2 YSLEER. The germline V and J ends were trimmed by 0 bases and 2 bases, with 10 bases remaining between them. CDR3: CASSQEVVGNYGYTF. CDR3 in DNA: TGCGCCAGCAGCCAAGAAGTTGTGGGGAACTATGGCTACACCTTC.

The genes are TRBV2 and TRBJ2-4; a weak D match, TRBD2 (5 bases). The CDR3 length is 16 residues. The germline gives CDR1 SNHLY, CDR2 FYNNEI. The V and J ends lost 0 bases and 2 bases respectively, with 11 bases between them. CDR3 DNA sequence: TGTGCCAGCAGTGAAGCGCGGGTAGCAACCAAAAACATTCAGTACTTC. It specifies CASSEARVATKNIQYF.

This chain connects TRBV28 to TRBJ1-1, with a tentative D call TRBD1 (6 bases). The CDR3 spans 14 residues. Germline V gives CDR1 MDHEN, CDR2 SYDVKM. V gave up 6 bases and J gave up 6 bases, with 17 bases separating them. The CDR3 DNA sequence: TGTGCCAGCAGCTCCCAACCCCGACAGGCTGAAGCTTTCTTT. This translates into CASSSQPRQAEAFF. Filled out from reference TRBV28 and TRBJ1-1, the complete variable domain reads DVKVTQSSRYLVKRTGEKVFLECVQDMDHENMFWYRQDPGLGLRLIYFSYDVKMKEKGDIPEGYSVSREKKERFSLILESASTNQTSMYLCASSSQPRQAEAFFGQGTRLTVV.

The V gene is TRBV15, the J gene TRBJ1-5; the D gene is possibly TRBD1 (6 bases). Germline V gene data show CDR1 as LNHNV and CDR2 as YYDKDF (reference sequence). V was shortened by 0 bases and J by 7 bases, with 13 bases between the two germline ends. This CDR3 spans 15 amino acids. The DNA of the CDR3 is TGTGCCACCAGCAGAGAGGGGGACATCCGGCAGCCCCAGCATTTT. It translates to CATSREGDIRQPQHF.

The V gene is TRBV27, the J gene TRBJ2-3; D is perhaps TRBD2 (5 bases). The CDR3 extends over 15 amino acids. Germline lookup yields CDR1 MNHEY and CDR2 SMNVEV (reference sequence). V lost 3 bases and J lost 1, with 11 bases in between. DNA of the CDR3: TGTGCCAGCAGTTTCGGGGTATCTCGCACAGATACGCAGTATTTT. Protein sequence: CASSFGVSRTDTQYF.

The gene calls are TRBV3-1 (or the pseudogene TRBV3-2) and TRBJ1-2, with TRBD1 as a possible D gene (6 bases). The CDR3 spans 12 residues. Trimming pared 4 bases from V and 7 bases from J, leaving 10 bases between. Germline V gives CDR1 LGHDT, CDR2 YNNKEL (reference sequence). Here the CDR3 DNA reads TGTGCCAGCAGCCTAAGGGGGGGTGGCTACACCTTC. As protein: CASSLRGGGYTF.

V usage is TRBV28 and J usage is TRBJ1-5, with a possible D match to TRBD1 (5 bases). The CDR3 is made up of 17 amino acids. V was cut by 4 bases and J by 0 bases, with 16 bases left in between. Germline assignment: CDR1 MDHEN and CDR2 SYDVKM. CDR3 nucleotides: TGTGCCAGCAGTTCCTGGGACTTCCGTTATAGCAATCAGCCCCAGCATTTT. This encodes CASSSWDFRYSNQPQHF.

This clone was seen once. The chain joins TRBV29-1 to TRBJ1-2; unclear D gene. Trimming removed 6 bases from V and 6 bases from J, with 14 bases in between. Germline-derived CDR1 and CDR2 are SQVTM and ANQGSEA. The CDR3 spans 12 residues. The CDR3 reads CSVSGLRNGYTF. The CDR3 DNA follows: TGCAGCGTCTCCGGGCTAAGGAATGGCTACACCTTC.